This T cell receptor beta chain was identified during a study of early T cells in non-severe SARS-CoV-2 infection (dated by TCRdb to 2020 to 2022). About the investigation overall: Because TCR sequencing was done on bulk RNA from unsorted whole blood, the alpha and beta chains could not be paired.

This clonotype came up many times. Its antigen remains undetermined. The input lacks base qualities; no much larger clone sits a single base away. Points the paper makes about the study in general: Matching against VDJdb was skewed toward anti-spike CD8 responses, likely underestimated virus-specific expansions, and missed private and CD4 specificities.

The library was built by means of 5' RACE. Sequencing used a NextSeq 500. Unique molecular identifiers were attached to individual cDNA molecules in the TCR library protocol so that sequencing error and PCR bias could be corrected. Sequencing covered both TCR alpha and beta chains, and within each sample the abundances of alpha and beta sequences were tightly co-correlated. Per the source publication's procedure: Decombinator V4 was used to annotate TCR sequences for V gene, J gene and CDR3. TCRs were defined as expanded if a significant change between any two time points was detected under a Poisson model with p below 0.0001. TCR abundances were normalised to the total number of TCRs sequenced per sample and expressed as counts per million. TRAV1-2 paired with TRAJ12, TRAJ20 or TRAJ33 defined MAIT TCRs, while TRAV10 paired with TRAJ18 defined iNKT TCRs. VDJdb, accessed on 1 November 2021, was searched for TCRs annotated for CMV, EBV and SARS-CoV-2, and TCRs annotated for more than one antigen were excluded. Using fastp trimming at Q25 and MiXCR clonotype assembly, TCRdb reanalyzed the public sequencing data and kept in-frame beta chains. CDR3 protein sequences are deduplicated, and each keeps its most common genes and DNA. These V and J calls derive from TCRdb rather than the authors' analysis. For this sample there are about 23,000 distinct CDR3 sequences; 4.5% appear just once. More than 7% of the sample rests with the top ten.

Clipping removes 4 bases from V and 2 bases from J, with 2 as the unmatched junction base count. For CDR1 and CDR2, the germline V gene lists ENHRY and SYGVKD. The CDR3, from cysteine to phenylalanine, totals 15 residues. The only DNA kept is the CDR3, 45 bases in frame from the first base. The study was a case-control design nested within a healthcare worker cohort in London, UK, with weekly nasopharyngeal swab PCR tests and blood sampling. Healthcare workers were enrolled in the week of the UK lockdown, from 23 to 31 March 2020, and were followed every week for up to roughly 15 weeks. This clonotype was obtained from an adult who was a healthcare worker with PCR-confirmed SARS-CoV-2 infection or an uninfected control (not recorded which). Recombination linked TRBV10-3 to TRBJ1-1; TRBD1 agrees with 12 junctional bases. Sequencing was performed on whole blood. The sequenced DNA is TGTGCCATCAGTGGGGGGACAGGGGGCAACACTGAAGCTTTCTTT. Its product reads: CAISGGTGGNTEAFF.